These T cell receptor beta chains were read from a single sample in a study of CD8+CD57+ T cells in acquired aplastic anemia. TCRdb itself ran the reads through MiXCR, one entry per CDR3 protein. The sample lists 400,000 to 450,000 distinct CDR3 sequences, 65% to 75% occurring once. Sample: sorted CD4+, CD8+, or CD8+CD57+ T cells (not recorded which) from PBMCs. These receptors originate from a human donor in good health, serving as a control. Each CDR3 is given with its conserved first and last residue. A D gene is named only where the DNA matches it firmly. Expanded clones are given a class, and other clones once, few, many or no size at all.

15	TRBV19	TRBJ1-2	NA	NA	CASSIEARTANGYTF	TGTGCCAGTAGTATCGAGGCCAGGACAGCAAATGGCTACACCTTC
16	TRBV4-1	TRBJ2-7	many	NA	CASSQADMGFTYEQYF	TGCGCCAGCAGCCAAGCCGACATGGGGTTCACCTACGAGCAGTACTTC
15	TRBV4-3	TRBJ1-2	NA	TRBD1	CASSQDRGGNYGYTF	TGCGCCAGCAGCCAAGATCGAGGGGGCAACTATGGCTACACCTTC
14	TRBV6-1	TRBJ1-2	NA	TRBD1	CASCYTGTGEGYTF	TGTGCCAGTTGTTACACAGGGACAGGGGAAGGCTACACCTTC
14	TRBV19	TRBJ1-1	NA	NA	CASSMSPRRTEAFF	TGTGCCAGTAGTATGTCCCCAAGGAGAACTGAAGCTTTCTTT
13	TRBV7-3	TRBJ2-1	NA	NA	CASNPSGGKEQFF	TGTGCCAGCAACCCGTCCGGAGGAAAAGAGCAGTTCTTC
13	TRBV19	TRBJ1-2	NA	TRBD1	CASSRGADQRYTF	TGTGCCAGTAGCAGGGGGGCAGATCAACGCTACACCTTC
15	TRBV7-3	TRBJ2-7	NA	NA	CASSLGAGTPYEQYF	TGTGCCAGCAGCTTGGGGGCCGGGACACCGTACGAGCAGTACTTC
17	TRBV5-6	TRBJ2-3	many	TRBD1	CASSLGTGTGWSDTQYF	TGTGCCAGCAGCTTAGGGACCGGGACAGGGTGGTCAGATACGCAGTATTTT
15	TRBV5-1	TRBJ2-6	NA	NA	CASSRTPPEDNVLTF	TGCGCCAGCAGCAGAACCCCCCCGGAAGACAACGTCCTGACTTTC
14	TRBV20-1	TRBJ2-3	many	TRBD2	CSASSRGGTDTQYF	TGCAGTGCTAGCTCGCGGGGGGGCACAGATACGCAGTATTTT
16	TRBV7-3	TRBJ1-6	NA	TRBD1	CASSLEDRGVNSPLHF	TGTGCCAGCAGCTTAGAGGACAGGGGGGTTAATTCACCCCTCCACTTT
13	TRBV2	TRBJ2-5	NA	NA	CASLPSRGETQYF	TGTGCCAGCCTCCCTTCGAGGGGGGAGACCCAGTACTTC